This T cell receptor (beta chain) was recorded in a study of cytomegalovirus exposure and HLA in healthy donors. Findings and caveats of the study: The authors later found TCR association rates varying by HLA locus, with DRB1 most and HLA-C fewest.

V was pared by 3 bases and J by 10 bases, with 8 bases of the junction left unmatched. The CDR3 totals 16 residues. From germline, CDR1 is SGHVS and CDR2 FNYEAQ. This clone is a singleton in its sample. Its antigen is unknown. There were likely unrecorded immune exposures, though donors were nominally healthy when sampled. PCR used 60 Vbeta primers and 13 Jbeta primers. Repertoires were generated with immunoSEQ multiplex PCR, while TCRdb's copy carries only in-frame clones and drops some. The sample has about 190,000 clones; roughly 77% are singletons. The receptor's source is a man aged 35-49 years in good health and CMV-seropositive. The chain carries TRBV7-6 and TRBJ2-1; TRBD2 agrees at 14 bases. The source material was PBMCs. CDR3 nucleotides: TGTGCCAGCAGCTTCGACGGACTAGCGGGGGGAGGAGAGCAGTTCTTC. Translated, it gives CASSFDGLAGGGEQFF.